One sample yielded the 13 T cell receptor beta chains listed below, sequenced in a study of control samples from healthy donors and cancer patients (dated by TCRdb to about 2020). Receptors were amplified or captured by the immunoSEQ multiplex PCR assay. Held by TCRdb, this immuneACCESS table contains in-frame sequences only and omits some clones. Under half of the omission traces to an unresolved V gene where checked; the cause of the rest is unknown. This sample lists 95,000 to 110,000 clones; roughly 90% were detected once. About a fifth of the sample rests with the top ten. Material: PBMCs. Receptor source: a man aged 60 to 75 with lung cancer.

The rearrangement uses TRBV6-2 or TRBV6-3 and TRBJ2-2; D possibly matches TRBD1 or TRBD2 (6 bases each). Trimming cost V 4 bases and J 5 bases, with 14 bases left between them. The CDR3 extends over 15 amino acids. The germline CDR1 and CDR2 sequences are MNHEY and SVGEGT. The CDR3 nucleotides read TGTGCCAGCAGTTCTACAGGGAGGTGGACCGGGGAGCTGTTTTTT. It encodes CASSSTGRWTGELFF.

The V call is TRBV6-5, the J call TRBJ2-3; D is unclear. V lost 10 bases, J lost 3 bases, and 8 bases lay in between. The CDR3 covers 11 residues. Germline V gene data show CDR1 as MNHEY and CDR2 as SVGAGI. CDR3 region: CATQRTDTQYF. CDR3 in DNA: TGTGCCACCCAACGAACAGATACGCAGTATTTT.

The V and J genes are TRBV4-1 and TRBJ1-2; D not certain. V lost 0 bases to trimming and J lost 4 bases, with 6 bases between them. Per germline, CDR1 MGHRA and CDR2 YSYEKL. The CDR3 is 13 residues long. The CDR3 is CASSQEEGYGYTF. The CDR3 bases are TGCGCCAGCAGCCAAGAGGAGGGCTATGGCTACACCTTC.

The rearrangement links TRBV5-6 to TRBJ2-2; D is uncertain. Trimming removed 4 bases from V and 3 bases from J, with 16 bases in between. The CDR3 is made up of 16 amino acids. Germline V gene sequence: CDR1 SGHDT, CDR2 YYEEEE. For the CDR3, the DNA is TGTGCCAGCAGCCCTCCTGGGGTTGTGTACACCGGGGAGCTGTTTTTT. It yields the protein CASSPPGVVYTGELFF. The full variable domain, rest sourced from reference TRBV5-6 and TRBJ2-2, is DAGVTQSPTHLIKTRGQQVTLRCSPKSGHDTVSWYQQALGQGPQFIFQYYEEEERQRGNFPDRFSGHQFPNYSSELNVNALLLGDSALYLCASSPPGVVYTGELFFGEGSRLTVL.

The chain carries TRBV11-2 and TRBJ1-2; 10 nucleotides agree with TRBD1. The CDR3 loop spans 14 amino acids. Germline values: CDR1 SGHAT, CDR2 FQNNGV. The J segment lost 6 bases and the V segment lost 3 bases, leaving 4 bases of the junction unmatched. In DNA, the CDR3 is TGTGCCAGCAGCTTGACAGGGGGCGCGGATGGCTACACCTTC. Amino acid sequence: CASSLTGGADGYTF.

The chain combines TRBV12-3 or TRBV12-4 with TRBJ1-3, with 7 bases matching TRBD1. Trimming removed 2 bases from V and 14 bases from J; junction bases left unmatched: 6. There are 12 residues in the CDR3. This CDR3 is CASSLLGRGLYF. DNA for the CDR3: TGTGCCAGCAGTTTACTTGGCAGGGGGTTATATTTT.

The chain uses TRBV5-1 and TRBJ1-6; the D gene is possibly TRBD1 (5 bases). CDR3 length: 15 amino acids. Germline-derived CDR1 and CDR2 are SGHRS and YFSETQ. V lost 5 bases, J lost 2 bases, and 11 bases lay in between. The CDR3 DNA reads TGCGCCAGCAGGACAGATCTTGCCTATAATTCACCCCTCCACTTT. Its translation is CASRTDLAYNSPLHF.

V gene TRBV4-1 combines with J gene TRBJ1-6; D is ambiguous. CDR3 length: 15 residues. Germline V gene lookup returns CDR1 MGHRA and CDR2 YSYEKL. Trimming took 0 bases from V and 7 from J, leaving 10 bases between them. In DNA form, the CDR3 reads TGCGCCAGCAGCCAAGAGGCCTACTTAAATTCACCCCTCCACTTT. Protein sequence: CASSQEAYLNSPLHF.

CDR3 nucleotides: TGTGCCACCGGGGCTAGATTCCCCTTTCTCTGGGCCAAAAACATTCAGTACTTC. Translated: CATGARFPFLWAKNIQYF. V and J are TRBV15 and TRBJ2-4; D may be TRBD1 (5 bases). CDR1 is LNHNV and CDR2 is YYDKDF in the germline V gene (reference sequence). Trimming removed 8 bases from V and 1 base from J, with 24 bases in between. This CDR3 is 18 amino acids long.

The chain uses TRBV9 and TRBJ2-1; 8 bases line up with TRBD2. The CDR3 has 15 residues. The V gene end was trimmed by 1 base and the J gene end by 7 bases; junction bases not matched to a gene: 7. CDR1 and CDR2 (germline): SGDLS, YYNGEE. The chain's CDR3 is CASSVKSGGQNEQFF. In DNA, the CDR3 is TGTGCCAGCAGCGTAAAGTCGGGGGGGCAGAATGAGCAGTTCTTC.

The V and J genes are TRBV4-1 and TRBJ2-1; D is undetermined. V gave up 4 bases and J gave up 5 bases, with 9 bases separating them. Germline V gene lookup returns CDR1 MGHRA and CDR2 YSYEKL. The CDR3 has 13 residues. CDR3 DNA: TGCGCCAGCAGCCTGCAGAGCAACAATGAGCAGTTCTTC. Translation: CASSLQSNNEQFF.

This sequence joins TRBV7-2 and TRBJ1-2, with 7 bases aligning to TRBD1. The ends lost 5 bases at V and 6 bases at J; junction bases unmatched: 6. The germline V gene encodes CDR1 SGHTA and CDR2 FQGNSA. The CDR3 loop spans 13 amino acids. In DNA form, the CDR3 reads TGTGCCAGCAGCCCGATAGACAGGGATGGCTACACCTTC. Encoded protein: CASSPIDRDGYTF. The full variable domain, rest sourced from reference TRBV7-2 and TRBJ1-2, is GAGVSQSPSNKVTEKGKDVELRCDPISGHTALYWYRQSLGQGLEFLIYFQGNSAPDKSGLPSDRFSAERTGGSVSTLTIQRTQQEDSAVYLCASSPIDRDGYTFGSGTRLTVV.

This rearrangement joins TRBV6-5 to TRBJ2-7; the match to TRBD1 covers 11 bases. V shed 6 bases, J shed 5 bases, and the junction held 3 bases outside the gene matches. Germline CDR1 and CDR2: MNHEY and SVGAGI. This CDR3 region has 13 residues. The CDR3 protein is CASSRDRGDEQYF. The DNA of the CDR3 is TGTGCCAGCAGCAGGGACAGGGGGGACGAGCAGTACTTC.